The 5 T cell receptor beta chains below were found in one sample sequenced in a study of cytomegalovirus exposure and HLA in healthy donors. The PCR made use of 60 Vbeta and 13 Jbeta primers. Method: immunoSEQ multiplex PCR; TCRdb's copy keeps in-frame clones and lacks some. Here the sample spans roughly 120,000 clones, roughly 81% being singletons. The sample was PBMCs. The receptors shown here come from a woman aged 25 to 39 in good health and CMV-seronegative.

The chain uses TRBV15 and TRBJ2-3; 12 bases are a match to TRBD2. The germline CDR1 and CDR2 sequences are LNHNV and YYDKDF (reference sequence). The CDR3 length is 16 residues. With 2 bases clipped from V and 4 bases from J, the junction kept 4 bases outside the gene matches. The CDR3 DNA is TGTGCCACCAGCAGACTGGGACTAGCGGGCCCAGATACGCAGTATTTT. Protein product: CATSRLGLAGPDTQYF. Filled out from reference TRBV15 and TRBJ2-3, the complete variable domain reads DAMVIQNPRYQVTQFGKPVTLSCSQTLNHNVMYWYQQKSSQAPKLLFHYYDKDFNNEADTPDNFQSRRPNTSFCFLDIRSPGLGDTAMYLCATSRLGLAGPDTQYFGPGTRLTVL.

The V call is TRBV18, the J call TRBJ1-5, with 8 bases matching TRBD1. V lost 6 bases, J lost 2 bases, and 9 bases stayed unmatched. The V gene's germline CDR1 is KGHSH and CDR2 LQKENI. The CDR3 totals 16 residues. In nucleotides, the CDR3 is TGTGCCAGCTCGCTAAATCAGGGGGCAGGCAATCAGCCCCAGCATTTT. Protein product: CASSLNQGAGNQPQHF.

This sequence joins TRBV7-9 and TRBJ2-3, with D perhaps matching TRBD2 (5 bases). This CDR3 comprises 15 residues. Germline V lookup: CDR1 SEHNR, CDR2 FQNEAQ (reference sequence). Trimming cost V 0 bases and J 3 bases, with 10 bases left between them. The CDR3 region has the DNA TGTGCCAGCAGCTTAGCACTAGTTCAGACAGATACGCAGTATTTT. Its protein is CASSLALVQTDTQYF. The whole variable domain, filled in from reference TRBV7-9 and TRBJ2-3, reads DTGVSQNPRHKITKRGQNVTFRCDPISEHNRLYWYRQTLGQGPEFLTYFQNEAQLEKSRLLSDRFSAERPKGSFSTLEIQRTEQGDSAMYLCASSLALVQTDTQYFGPGTRLTVL.

The chain uses TRBV15 and TRBJ1-6, with unresolved D. CDR1 and CDR2 from the germline V gene are LNHNV and YYDKDF (reference sequence). V dropped 1 base and J dropped 10 bases, with 11 bases sitting between them. The CDR3 is 14 amino acids. CDR3 protein: CATSRGGKGSPLHF. The CDR3 bases are TGTGCCACCAGCAGAGGAGGGAAGGGATCACCCCTCCACTTT.

This clone was picked up a small number of times. This chain joins TRBV4-3 and TRBJ1-2; D ambiguous. The V end lost 0 bases, the J end lost 7 bases, and 18 bases lay between the germline ends. The CDR3 contains 16 residues. The germline V gene encodes CDR1 LGHNA and CDR2 YSLEER. Here the CDR3 DNA reads TGCGCCAGCAGCCAAGATTGGCAGTACCTAGATATTGGCTACACCTTC. Translating gives CASSQDWQYLDIGYTF.